Below are 21 T cell receptor beta chains sequenced from a single sample in a study of beta chain features in type 1 diabetes. These receptors lack a known antigen. The authors reverse transcribed all of the isolated RNA, so sequencing captured expressed TCRB transcripts. TCRdb keeps only in-frame clones here, not all; method: immunoSEQ multiplex PCR. Found here are 150,000 or so clones, about 63% of them singletons; the top ten hold 0.08% to 0.09%. Study-level points and caveats: People with Type 1 diabetes carried modestly yet significantly shorter TCRB CDR3s in all four CD4+ subsets.

What was sequenced was naive CD4+ T cells from blood. The receptor source for this set is a man aged 25-45 years with type 1 diabetes.

This sequence joins TRBV30 and TRBJ2-7; D uncertain. The CDR3 is made up of 11 amino acids. V was pared by 0 bases and J by 7 bases, with 7 bases between. Per germline, CDR1 GTSNPN and CDR2 SVGIG (reference sequence). The CDR3 coding sequence is TGTGCCTGGAGTGTAGAGAGTGAGCAGTACTTC. This translates into CAWSVESEQYF.

For the CDR3, the DNA is TGCGCCAGCAGCCCCGTAGCCAGGGGAAACTATGGCTACACCTTC. As protein: CASSPVARGNYGYTF. The chain is built from TRBV4-3 and TRBJ1-2; TRBD1 is a possible D gene (6 bases). Trimming cost V 4 bases and J 2 bases, with 14 bases left between them. The CDR3 runs to 15 residues. Germline loops: CDR1 LGHNA, CDR2 YSLEER.

This chain connects TRBV29-1 to TRBJ2-2; a possible D gene is TRBD1 (6 bases). Germline CDR1 is SQVTM and CDR2 is ANQGSEA. The CDR3 has 14 residues. V lost 5 bases and J lost 4, with 14 bases in between. The CDR3 coding sequence is TGCAGCGTTTCAGACAGGCTGAGCACCGGGGAGCTGTTTTTT. Its protein product is CSVSDRLSTGELFF.

The chain couples TRBV7-2 to TRBJ1-1, with no clear D. Germline CDR1 is SGHTA and CDR2 is FQGNSA. Between the trimmed V and J ends, which lost 6 bases and 1 base, there was a span of 3 bases. The CDR3 contains 11 residues. For the CDR3, the DNA is TGTGCCAGCAGATGGAACACTGAAGCTTTCTTT. Translated, it gives CASRWNTEAFF.

Concerning this clone: Within the sample, other DNA sequences also encode this same CDR3. This chain connects TRBV30 to TRBJ1-1; D ambiguous. V lost 1 base and J lost 1, with 4 bases in between. Per germline, CDR1 GTSNPN and CDR2 SVGIG (reference sequence). This CDR3 contains 12 residues. CDR3 amino acids: CAWSASNTEAFF. CDR3 sequence (DNA): TGTGCCTGGAGTGCGTCGAACACTGAAGCTTTCTTT.

This clone was counted a single time. The rearrangement joins TRBV7-9 to TRBJ1-6, with D possibly matching TRBD1 (5 bases). Per the germline V gene, CDR1 is SEHNR and CDR2 is FQNEAQ (reference sequence). This CDR3 has 15 amino acids. Deletions cut 2 bases from V and 7 bases from J, with 12 bases between. CDR3 in amino acids: CASSLMDTANSPLHF. Written as DNA, the CDR3 is TGTGCCAGCAGCTTAATGGACACCGCCAATTCACCCCTCCACTTT.

The chain combines TRBV23-1 with TRBJ1-2, with D perhaps matching TRBD1 (6 bases). TRBV23-1 is an ORF; its function is uncertain. The V end lost 4 bases, the J end lost 3 bases, and 9 bases lay between the germline ends. The CDR3 covers 13 residues. CDR3 protein: CASSPGQHYGYTF. CDR3 sequence (DNA): TGCGCCAGCAGTCCCGGACAGCACTATGGCTACACCTTC.

In DNA, the CDR3 is TGTGCCATCAGCAGCGGGGGGAACACAGATACGCAGTATTTT. It translates to CAISSGGNTDTQYF. J is TRBJ2-3 and V is TRBV10-3; 9 bases map to TRBD2. V lost 6 bases and J lost 2; bases outside the gene matches: 3. This CDR3 has 14 residues. Germline CDR1 is ENHRY and CDR2 is SYGVKD.

V and J are TRBV5-4 and TRBJ2-5; 7 bases agree with TRBD2. The CDR3 spans 15 residues. Germline CDR1 is SGHNT and CDR2 is YYREEE (reference sequence). V lost 4 bases to trimming and J lost 2 bases; unmatched junction nucleotides: 8. The DNA of the CDR3 is TGTGCCAGCAGCCGTCGGGTGCGGGGGCAAGAGACCCAGTACTTC. It specifies CASSRRVRGQETQYF. The full variable domain, with the rest looked up from reference TRBV5-4 and TRBJ2-5, is ETGVTQSPTHLIKTRGQQVTLRCSSQSGHNTVSWYQQALGQGPQFIFQYYREEENGRGNFPPRFSGLQFPNYSSELNVNALELDDSALYLCASSRRVRGQETQYFGPGTRLLVL.

The chain is built from TRBV11-2 and TRBJ2-2; tentative D call: TRBD1 (5 bases). Germline CDR1 reads SGHAT; CDR2 reads FQNNGV. The CDR3 totals 14 residues. Trimming removed 6 bases at V and 6 bases at J, with 14 bases between. The DNA of the CDR3 is TGTGCCAGCAGAGATTACAGGATAGCCGGGGAGCTGTTTTTT. It codes for CASRDYRIAGELFF.

The V call is TRBV29-1, the J call TRBJ1-2; D is unclear. CDR3 length: 12 amino acids. V lost 2 bases and J 7 bases, leaving 11 bases between the germline ends. From germline, CDR1 is SQVTM and CDR2 ANQGSEA. CDR3 amino acids: CSVELSVVGYTF. CDR3 bases: TGCAGCGTTGAATTGTCGGTTGTTGGCTACACCTTC.

V usage is TRBV15 and J usage is TRBJ2-3; D is tentatively TRBD1 or TRBD2 (5 bases each). Germline V lookup: CDR1 LNHNV, CDR2 YYDKDF (reference sequence). This CDR3 has 15 residues. V was cut by 3 bases and J by 8 bases, with 18 bases left in between. CDR3 DNA: TGTGCCACCAGCAGGGTGGCAGTCGAGAGGGGTACGCAGTATTTT. It translates to CATSRVAVERGTQYF.

V gene TRBV9 combines with J gene TRBJ1-2; TRBD1 might be the D (6 bases). Trimming cost V 0 bases and J 8 bases, with 11 bases left between them. Germline V gives CDR1 SGDLS, CDR2 YYNGEE. This CDR3 is built from 13 residues. CDR3 protein: CASSVVGGRGYTF. The CDR3 nucleotides read TGTGCCAGCAGCGTAGTTGGGGGCCGAGGCTACACCTTC.

The rearrangement joins TRBV9 to TRBJ2-1, with D unresolved. Germline values: CDR1 SGDLS, CDR2 YYNGEE. This CDR3 contains 16 residues. With 0 bases removed from V and 1 base from J, the gap between germline ends came to 11 bases. The DNA for the CDR3 is TGTGCCAGCAGCGTAGATAGTGTGTATTCCTACAATGAGCAGTTCTTC. It is translated as CASSVDSVYSYNEQFF.

This clone was observed a few times. This sequence joins TRBV20-1 and TRBJ2-3, with unresolved D. Trimming removed 4 bases from V and 6 bases from J, with 5 bases in between. This CDR3 region has 10 residues. Germline lookup yields CDR1 DFQATT and CDR2 SNEGSKA (reference sequence). The CDR3 DNA is TGCAGTGCTACACACGATACGCAGTATTTT. Its translation: CSATHDTQYF.

The rearrangement links TRBV7-9 to TRBJ2-7; 9 nucleotides align to TRBD1. The CDR3 is 16 residues long. The germline CDR1 and CDR2 sequences are SEHNR and FQNEAQ (reference sequence). Trimming at V came to 4 bases and at J to 5 bases, leaving 12 bases not matched to a gene. The CDR3 DNA reads as TGTGCCAGCAGCTCCGACCCGGGACAGGGTATCGACGAGCAGTACTTC. Protein sequence: CASSSDPGQGIDEQYF.

This clone was detected only a few times. The chain carries TRBV29-1 and TRBJ1-1; D unclear. Germline V gene lookup returns CDR1 SQVTM and CDR2 ANQGSEA. Trimming removed 7 bases from V and 3 bases from J, with 15 bases in between. This CDR3 comprises 13 residues. The CDR3 region is CSGTPFGDTEAFF. CDR3 in DNA: TGCAGCGGCACCCCCTTTGGGGACACTGAAGCTTTCTTT.

In the case of this clone: This specimen includes other DNA sequences encoding the same CDR3. The chain has TRBV30 and TRBJ1-5; D unresolved. Germline assignment: CDR1 GTSNPN and CDR2 SVGIG (reference sequence). The CDR3 extends over 13 amino acids. Between the trimmed V and J ends, which lost 3 bases and 0 bases, there was a span of 6 bases. CDR3 amino acids: CAWSSDSNQPQHF. The CDR3 DNA reads as TGTGCCTGGAGCTCCGATAGCAATCAGCCCCAGCATTTT.

The table lists this clone with a few counts. CDR3 nucleotide sequence: TGTGCCAGCAGCTTAAACGGGCGCACAGATACGCAGTATTTT. It translates to CASSLNGRTDTQYF. J is TRBJ2-3 and V is TRBV11-2; no definite D call. Germline V gives CDR1 SGHAT, CDR2 FQNNGV. V lost 2 bases, J lost 1 base, and 7 bases lay in between. This CDR3 is 14 amino acids long. The variable domain in full, completed from reference TRBV11-2 and TRBJ2-3, reads EAGVAQSPRYKIIEKRQSVAFWCNPISGHATLYWYQQILGQGPKLLIQFQNNGVVDDSQLPKDRFSAERLKGVDSTLKIQPAKLEDSAVYLCASSLNGRTDTQYFGPGTRLTVL.

The chain employs TRBV2 and TRBJ2-6; no clear D. Per the germline V gene, CDR1 is SNHLY and CDR2 is FYNNEI. The CDR3 covers 14 residues. Trimming took off 3 bases at V and 1 base at J, with 4 bases between the two ends. The CDR3 protein is CASSDASGANVLTF. CDR3 bases: TGTGCCAGCAGTGACGCTTCTGGGGCCAACGTCCTGACTTTC. Drawing the rest from reference TRBV2 and TRBJ2-6, the complete variable domain is EPEVTQTPSHQVTQMGQEVILRCVPISNHLYFYWYRQILGQKVEFLVSFYNNEISEKSEIFDDQFSVERPDGSNFTLKIRSTKLEDSAMYFCASSDASGANVLTFGAGSRLTVL.

DNA for the CDR3: TGTGCCACTCGGGACCACCAAGAGACCCAGTACTTC. Residues: CATRDHQETQYF. The V and J genes are TRBV6-5 and TRBJ2-5, with D possibly being TRBD1 or TRBD2 (5 bases each). CDR1 is MNHEY and CDR2 is SVGAGI in the germline V gene. V was clipped by 10 bases and J by 0 bases, with 9 bases between them. The CDR3 spans 12 residues.